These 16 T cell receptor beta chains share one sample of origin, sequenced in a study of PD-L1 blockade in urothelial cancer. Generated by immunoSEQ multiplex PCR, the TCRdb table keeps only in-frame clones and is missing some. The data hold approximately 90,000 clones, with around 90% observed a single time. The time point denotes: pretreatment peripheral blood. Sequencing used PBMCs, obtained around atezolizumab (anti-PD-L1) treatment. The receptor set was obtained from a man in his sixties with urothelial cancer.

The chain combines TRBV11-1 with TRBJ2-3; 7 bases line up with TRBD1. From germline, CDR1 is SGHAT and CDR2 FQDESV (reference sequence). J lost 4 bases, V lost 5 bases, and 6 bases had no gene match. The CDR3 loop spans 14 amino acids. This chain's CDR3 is CASSTGTASDTQYF. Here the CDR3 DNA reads TGTGCCAGCAGCACCGGGACAGCCTCAGATACGCAGTATTTT.

The chain's CDR3 is CASSILGQISGANVLTF. CDR3 bases: TGTGCCAGTAGTATTCTGGGACAGATCTCTGGGGCCAACGTCCTGACTTTC. The chain employs TRBV19 and TRBJ2-6; 7 bases match TRBD1. CDR3 length: 17 residues. The germline CDR1 and CDR2 sequences are LNHDA and SQIVND (reference sequence). The V segment lost 3 bases and the J segment 0 bases; nucleotides outside the gene matches: 5.

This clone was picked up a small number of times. The CDR3 sequence: CASSEDRTSSYEQYF. The CDR3 nucleotides are TGTGCCAGCAGTGAAGACAGGACTAGCTCCTACGAGCAGTACTTC. The V and J genes are TRBV6-1 and TRBJ2-7, with TRBD2 identical over 7 bases. CDR1 and CDR2 (germline): MNHNS, SASEGT. This CDR3 has 15 residues. V lost 1 base to trimming and J lost 0 bases; unmatched junction nucleotides: 3.

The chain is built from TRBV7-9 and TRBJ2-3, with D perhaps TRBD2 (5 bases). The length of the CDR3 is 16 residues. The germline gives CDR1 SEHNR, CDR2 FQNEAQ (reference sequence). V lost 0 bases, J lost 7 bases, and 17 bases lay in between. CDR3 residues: CASSLAGSSPLNTQYF. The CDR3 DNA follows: TGTGCCAGCAGCTTAGCCGGTTCTAGCCCTCTAAATACGCAGTATTTT.

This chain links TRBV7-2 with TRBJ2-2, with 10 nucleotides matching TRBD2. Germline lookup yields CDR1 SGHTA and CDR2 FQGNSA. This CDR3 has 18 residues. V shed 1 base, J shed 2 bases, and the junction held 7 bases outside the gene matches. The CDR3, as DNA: TGTGCCAGCAGCTTAGAAGCGGGGGGGGCCCTCAACACCGGGGAGCTGTTTTTT. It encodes CASSLEAGGALNTGELFF.

CDR3 nucleotide sequence: TGTGCCAGCTCACAACAGGACTCTGGAAACACCATATATTTT. The encoded protein is CASSQQDSGNTIYF. The gene calls are TRBV18 and TRBJ1-3; possibly TRBD1 for D (5 bases). Trimming pared 4 bases from V and 0 bases from J, leaving 7 bases between. This CDR3 spans 14 amino acids. Germline assignment: CDR1 KGHSH and CDR2 LQKENI.

The CDR3 sequence: CSVATSGRTKGELFF. Written as DNA, the CDR3 is TGCAGCGTTGCGACTAGCGGGAGGACTAAGGGGGAGCTGTTTTTT. The J gene is TRBJ2-2, the V gene TRBV29-1, with 13 bases aligning to TRBD2. The germline gives CDR1 SQVTM, CDR2 ANQGSEA. Unmatched junction bases numbered 7, after V lost 4 bases and J lost 8 bases. The CDR3 is made up of 15 amino acids.

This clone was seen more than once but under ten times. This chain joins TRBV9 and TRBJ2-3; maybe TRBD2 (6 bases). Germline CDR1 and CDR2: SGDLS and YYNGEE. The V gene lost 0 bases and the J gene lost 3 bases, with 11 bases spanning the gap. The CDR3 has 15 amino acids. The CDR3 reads CASSVGPGVTDTQYF. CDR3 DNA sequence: TGTGCCAGCAGCGTAGGCCCGGGGGTTACAGATACGCAGTATTTT.

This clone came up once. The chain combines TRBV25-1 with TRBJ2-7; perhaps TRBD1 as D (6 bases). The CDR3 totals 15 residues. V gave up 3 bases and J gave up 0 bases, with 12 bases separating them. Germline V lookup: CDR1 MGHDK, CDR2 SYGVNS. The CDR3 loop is CASSESGAPSYEQYF. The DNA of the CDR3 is TGTGCCAGCAGTGAGTCAGGGGCCCCCTCCTACGAGCAGTACTTC.

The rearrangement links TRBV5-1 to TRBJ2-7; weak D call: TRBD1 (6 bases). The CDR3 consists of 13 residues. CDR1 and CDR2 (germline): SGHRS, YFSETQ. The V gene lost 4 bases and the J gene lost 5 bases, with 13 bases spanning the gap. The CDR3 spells CASSPGQSNEQYF. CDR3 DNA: TGCGCCAGCAGCCCTGGACAGTCCAACGAGCAGTACTTC.

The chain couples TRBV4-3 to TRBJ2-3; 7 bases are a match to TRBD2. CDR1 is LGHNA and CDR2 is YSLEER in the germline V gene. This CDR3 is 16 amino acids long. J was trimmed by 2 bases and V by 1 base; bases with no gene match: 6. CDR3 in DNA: TGCGCCAGCAGCCAAGGGCCTAGCGGCTACACAGATACGCAGTATTTT. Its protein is CASSQGPSGYTDTQYF.

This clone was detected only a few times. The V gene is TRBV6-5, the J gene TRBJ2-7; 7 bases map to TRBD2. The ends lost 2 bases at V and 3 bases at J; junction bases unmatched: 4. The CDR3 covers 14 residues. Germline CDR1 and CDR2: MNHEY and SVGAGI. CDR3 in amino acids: CASSYTTSDYEQYF. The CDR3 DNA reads TGTGCCAGCAGTTACACCACTAGCGACTACGAGCAGTACTTC.

CDR3 DNA sequence: TGCGCCAGCAGCCATACTAGCGGAGACTACGAGCAGTACTTC. It specifies CASSHTSGDYEQYF. The chain combines TRBV5-1 with TRBJ2-7; 8 bases are shared with TRBD2. V was clipped by 4 bases and J by 3 bases; unmatched bases: 6. The CDR3 runs to 14 residues. The germline V gene encodes CDR1 SGHRS and CDR2 YFSETQ.

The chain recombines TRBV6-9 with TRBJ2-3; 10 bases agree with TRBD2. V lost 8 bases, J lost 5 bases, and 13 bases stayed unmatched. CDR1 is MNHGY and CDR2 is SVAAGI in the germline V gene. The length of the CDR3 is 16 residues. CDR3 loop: CASPSAASGGGDTQYF. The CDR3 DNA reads TGTGCCAGCCCATCCGCAGCTAGCGGGGGTGGAGATACGCAGTATTTT.

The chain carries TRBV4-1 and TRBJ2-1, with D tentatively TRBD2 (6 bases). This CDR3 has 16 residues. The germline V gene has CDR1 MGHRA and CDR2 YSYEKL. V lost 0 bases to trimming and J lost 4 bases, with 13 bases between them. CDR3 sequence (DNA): TGCGCCAGCAGCCAAGATCTGGCTAGCGTGTACAATGAGCAGTTCTTC. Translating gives CASSQDLASVYNEQFF.

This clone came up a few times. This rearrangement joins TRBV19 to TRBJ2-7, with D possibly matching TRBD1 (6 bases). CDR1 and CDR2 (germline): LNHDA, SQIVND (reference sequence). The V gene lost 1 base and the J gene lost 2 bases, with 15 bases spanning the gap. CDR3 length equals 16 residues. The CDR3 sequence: CASSIGGGEGAYEQYF. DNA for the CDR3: TGTGCCAGTAGTATAGGAGGGGGTGAAGGAGCCTACGAGCAGTACTTC.